This T cell receptor beta chain was sequenced in a study of cytomegalovirus exposure and HLA in healthy donors. Findings and limits, study-wide: The study assumed roughly uniform donor sequencing depth for presence/absence analyses.

The CDR3 covers 14 residues. CDR1 is MNHNS, CDR2 SASEGT, per germline. V was clipped by 6 bases and J by 5 bases, with 13 bases between them. As for this clone: Its specificity is unknown.

13 Jbeta primers and 60 Vbeta primers were used for the PCR. Using immunoSEQ multiplex PCR, the repertoire was profiled, and TCRdb retains in-frame clones only, with some absent. This table has 190,000 or so clones, 80% appearing once. The V call is TRBV6-1, the J call TRBJ2-2, with D uncertain. This sequence was found in a boy aged 5-17 years in good health and CMV-seronegative. Specimen: PBMCs. In nucleotides, the CDR3 is TGTGCCAGCAGGGCGGCGGTGCGAACCGGGGAGCTGTTTTTT. It encodes CASRAAVRTGELFF.